This T cell receptor beta chain was captured by sequencing in a study of early stage breast cancer tumors. Study as a whole: Seven or eight ER+/PR+/HER2- tumors were invasive ductal; a few were invasive lobular. Roughly 10-fold was the mean read coverage per sample.

About this clone itself: Its antigen is undetermined.

With 2 bases removed from V and 1 base from J, the gap between germline ends came to 12 bases. CDR1 is SGHTA, CDR2 FQGTGA, per germline. CDR3 size: 15 residues. General observations from the study: Enriched TCRB sequences shared across patients were mostly commonly generated sequences.

Each sample had two DNA replicates, 0.5 to 0.65 ug blood or around 1.6 ug tissue. Sequencing was performed with immunoSEQ multiplex PCR; in TCRdb, only in-frame clones are kept and a portion is missing. The sample shows about 69,000 clones, 80% of them seen only once. Sequencing was done on a sample of blood. This TCR was recovered from a person aged 40-50 years with breast cancer. The chain couples TRBV7-3 to TRBJ2-7, with a tentative D call TRBD2 (6 bases). CDR3 sequence reads: CASSLLAGPSYEQYF. The CDR3 DNA reads TGTGCCAGCAGCTTACTCGCGGGACCATCCTACGAGCAGTACTTC.